This T cell receptor beta chain was sequenced in a study of blood T cell repertoires in COVID-19. On the study more broadly: Acute-phase and convalescent COVID-19 samples originated in the United States, Italy and Spain. PBMCs, B-cell-depleted T cells, or T cells provided the cDNA or gDNA that made up the material.

As originally analysed: The authors estimated nucleated cell counts from reference gene primer amplification. Sequencing used immunoSEQ multiplex PCR; TCRdb keeps in-frame clones, though not all of them. Clone size and V and J calls were adopted from that table, with D and trimming inferred from the DNA. The sample includes about 100,000 clones, roughly 79% of them seen just once. This clone was detected only once. Germline CDR1 and CDR2: LGHNA and YSLEER. This CDR3 spans 17 amino acids. Germline trimming cut 0 bases from V and 2 bases from J; bases unmatched to any gene: 9. The sample consisted of peripheral blood. The receptor's source is a man in his 70s with active or convalescent COVID-19. The chain employs TRBV4-3 and TRBJ2-5; 7 bases line up with TRBD2. CDR3 loop: CASSQDLRASGQETQYF. The CDR3 DNA reads as TGCGCCAGCAGCCAAGATCTTAGGGCTAGCGGTCAAGAGACCCAGTACTTC.